This TCR beta chain was captured in a study of blood T cell repertoires in COVID-19. Germline V lookup: CDR1 DFQATT, CDR2 SNEGSKA (reference sequence). Losses at the gene ends were 1 base for V and 12 bases for J; bases not matched to a gene: 5. CDR3 length equals 11 residues. The assay was immunoSEQ multiplex PCR, and TCRdb's table has in-frame clones only and misses some. This sample has 35,000 to 45,000 clones; 79% occur once, and the top ten carry around 25%. The sequence was collected from a man between 65 and 85 years old with acute or convalescent COVID-19. The V and J genes are TRBV20-1 and TRBJ2-7; the match to TRBD1 covers 8 bases. Sequences were obtained from peripheral blood. In nucleotides, the CDR3 is TGCAGTGCTAGAGGGACAGGGACCCTGTACTTC. Residues: CSARGTGTLYF.